The entry that follows covers one T cell receptor (beta chain) sequence. This sample is part of a study of blood T cell repertoires in COVID-19. In the study overall: Specimens from acute and convalescent COVID-19 originated in the United States, Italy and Spain.

Clones were read by immunoSEQ multiplex PCR, and TCRdb kept only the in-frame ones, dropping some. The table records some 230,000 clones, around 82% of them present only once. This CDR3 comprises 15 residues. Between the trimmed V and J ends, which lost 6 bases and 2 bases, there was a span of 20 bases. Germline lookup yields CDR1 SQVTM and CDR2 ANQGSEA. This chain connects TRBV29-1 to TRBJ2-7, with D perhaps TRBD2 (6 bases). Sequencing was done on a sample of peripheral blood. The receptor comes from a woman younger than 45 who had recovered from COVID-19. The CDR3 protein is CSVRRGGSGPYEQYF. The CDR3 nucleotides read TGCAGCGTCCGACGGGGAGGTAGCGGACCCTACGAGCAGTACTTC.